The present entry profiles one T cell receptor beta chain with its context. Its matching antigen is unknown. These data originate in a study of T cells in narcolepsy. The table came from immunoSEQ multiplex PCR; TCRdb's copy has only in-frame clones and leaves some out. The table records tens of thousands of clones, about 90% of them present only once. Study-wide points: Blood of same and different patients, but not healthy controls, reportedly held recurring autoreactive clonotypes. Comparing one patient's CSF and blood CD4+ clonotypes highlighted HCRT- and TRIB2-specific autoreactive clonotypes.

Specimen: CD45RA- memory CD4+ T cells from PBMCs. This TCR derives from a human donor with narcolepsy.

CDR3: CASSSLATEQYF. The DNA for the CDR3 is TGTGCCAGCAGTTCCCTAGCGACCGAGCAGTACTTC. The J gene is TRBJ2-7, the V gene TRBV7-9; weak D call: TRBD2 (6 bases). V gave up 6 bases and J gave up 6 bases, with 12 bases separating them. The CDR3 totals 12 residues. Germline V gives CDR1 SEHNR, CDR2 FQNEAQ (reference sequence).